This entry lists 23 T cell receptor beta chains sequenced from one sample in a study of T cell responses to AZD1222 COVID-19 vaccine. Produced via immunoSEQ multiplex PCR; TCRdb's table is partial and in-frame only. The sample includes 95,000 to 150,000 clones, around nine tenths of them seen just once. Here the sequenced sample was peripheral blood, taken on day 0 of AZD1222 vaccination. All receptors come from an adult in good health.

The chain uses TRBV7-8 and TRBJ2-3, with 7 bases matching TRBD2. CDR3 length equals 14 residues. The ends lost 5 bases at V and 8 bases at J; junction bases unmatched: 10. The germline gives CDR1 SGHVS, CDR2 FQNEAQ. In nucleotides, the CDR3 is TGTGCCAGCAGCCCTCGGACTAGAGTGGTTACGCAGTATTTT. It is translated as CASSPRTRVVTQYF.

The rearrangement uses TRBV29-1 and TRBJ1-1, with 7 bases lining up with TRBD1. V lost 7 bases and J lost 4; bases outside the gene matches: 9. Germline V gene sequence: CDR1 SQVTM, CDR2 ANQGSEA. This CDR3 spans 13 amino acids. This CDR3 is CSAGDSGGTEAFF. The CDR3 DNA reads TGCAGCGCAGGGGACAGCGGGGGCACTGAAGCTTTCTTT.

The chain couples TRBV10-3 to TRBJ1-5, with no clear D. V dropped 0 bases and J dropped 6 bases, with 6 bases sitting between them. Germline V gene sequence: CDR1 ENHRY, CDR2 SYGVKD. There are 13 residues in the CDR3. The CDR3 DNA sequence: TGTGCCATCAGTGAGTCGGTAGGTCAGCCCCAGCATTTT. This encodes CAISESVGQPQHF.

The chain employs TRBV7-6 and TRBJ1-1; D may be TRBD1 (6 bases). The V gene's germline CDR1 is SGHVS and CDR2 FNYEAQ. Trimming left V 1 base short and J 1 base short, with 13 bases between. The CDR3 loop spans 16 amino acids. The CDR3 loop is CASSLGGGGSNTEAFF. CDR3 DNA: TGTGCCAGCAGCTTAGGGGGAGGGGGTTCGAACACTGAAGCTTTCTTT.

This clone was found once. The rearrangement joins TRBV7-9 to TRBJ2-1, with 8 bases identical to TRBD2. Germline V gives CDR1 SEHNR, CDR2 FQNEAQ (reference sequence). The CDR3 sequence is 15 residues long. The ends lost 5 bases at V and 0 bases at J; junction bases unmatched: 3. The CDR3 DNA reads TGTGCCAGCAGCACAACTAGCGGCTCCTACAATGAGCAGTTCTTC. Translated: CASSTTSGSYNEQFF.

The V call is TRBV6-5, the J call TRBJ2-7, with 11 nucleotides matching TRBD1. The germline V gene has CDR1 MNHEY and CDR2 SVGAGI. V trimming: 4 bases; J trimming: 4 bases; junction bases outside the gene matches: 0. This CDR3 comprises 13 residues. The CDR3 DNA reads as TGTGCCAGCAGTTGGGACAGGGGGTACGAGCAGTACTTC. Protein sequence: CASSWDRGYEQYF.

This chain connects TRBV29-1 to TRBJ2-3; D is perhaps TRBD2 (6 bases). Germline assignment: CDR1 SQVTM and CDR2 ANQGSEA. The CDR3 loop spans 15 amino acids. Deletions cut 7 bases from V and 0 bases from J, with 17 bases between. The CDR3 nucleotides are TGCAGCGCCGGAGGGGCGAAAGTTAGCACAGATACGCAGTATTTT. It specifies CSAGGAKVSTDTQYF.

The chain links TRBV30 to TRBJ1-3; 8 nucleotides align to TRBD1. The ends lost 0 bases at V and 0 bases at J; junction bases unmatched: 7. CDR3 length: 17 residues. The germline CDR1 and CDR2 sequences are GTSNPN and SVGIG (reference sequence). CDR3 sequence: CAWSVGTGIISGNTIYF. The DNA for the CDR3 is TGTGCCTGGAGTGTTGGGACAGGCATTATCTCTGGAAACACCATATATTTT. Full variable domain (outside the CDR3, taken from reference TRBV30 and TRBJ1-3): SQTIHQWPATLVQPVGSPLSLECTVEGTSNPNLYWYRQAAGRGLQLLFYSVGIGQISSEVPQNLSASRPQDRQFILSSKKLLLSDSGFYLCAWSVGTGIISGNTIYFGEGSWLTVV.

This chain links TRBV7-8 with TRBJ2-2; 9 bases agree with TRBD2. The CDR3 totals 15 residues. Unmatched junction bases numbered 5, after V lost 4 bases and J lost 5 bases. The germline gives CDR1 SGHVS, CDR2 FQNEAQ. The CDR3 bases are TGTGCCAGCAGCTCCTTAGCGGGAGATACCGGGGAGCTGTTTTTT. Amino acids: CASSSLAGDTGELFF.

The V call is TRBV12-3 or TRBV12-4, the J call TRBJ2-2, with 7 bases fitting TRBD2. The CDR3 length is 13 residues. J gave up 6 bases and V 3 bases, and 1 base lay outside the gene matches. CDR3: CASSLGGAGELFF. The CDR3, as DNA: TGTGCCAGCAGTTTGGGGGGGGCCGGGGAGCTGTTTTTT.

The chain links TRBV25-1 to TRBJ1-3; the D gene is possibly TRBD1 (5 bases). The CDR3 is 16 residues long. Per the germline V gene, CDR1 is MGHDK and CDR2 is SYGVNS. Trimming left V 2 bases short and J 3 bases short, with 14 bases between. The CDR3 sequence is CASSEGSRGFGNTIYF. CDR3 coding DNA: TGTGCCAGCAGTGAAGGGAGTAGGGGATTTGGAAACACCATATATTTT.

This sequence joins TRBV7-9 and TRBJ1-4, with D uncertain. This CDR3 comprises 13 residues. Germline lookup yields CDR1 SEHNR and CDR2 FQNEAQ (reference sequence). V was pared by 4 bases and J by 8 bases, with 11 bases between. The CDR3 bases are TGTGCCAGCAGCTCCCCAGCGGGGGAAAAACTGTTTTTT. Protein: CASSSPAGEKLFF.

The chain combines TRBV7-9 with TRBJ2-4; 13 bases match TRBD2. Germline V lookup: CDR1 SEHNR, CDR2 FQNEAQ (reference sequence). The ends lost 5 bases at V and 7 bases at J; junction bases unmatched: 11. The CDR3 contains 17 residues. The CDR3 loop is CASSAGLAGPLPNIQYF. The CDR3 DNA is TGTGCCAGCAGCGCGGGACTAGCGGGGCCCTTGCCGAACATTCAGTACTTC.

The V and J genes are TRBV5-1 and TRBJ1-2; D remains ambiguous. This CDR3 comprises 15 residues. From germline, CDR1 is SGHRS and CDR2 YFSETQ. Trimming pared 3 bases from V and 6 bases from J, leaving 18 bases between. The CDR3 region has the DNA TGCGCCAGCAGCTGGAGAGAAGGGCCGGAGGATGGCTACACCTTC. Its protein is CASSWREGPEDGYTF.

J is TRBJ1-5 and V is TRBV19, with 11 bases that match TRBD1. V gave up 6 bases and J gave up 3 bases; unmatched junction bases: 1. Germline V gene data show CDR1 as LNHDA and CDR2 as SQIVND (reference sequence). CDR3 length: 14 amino acids. The chain's CDR3 is CASRGQGVNQPQHF. In nucleotides, the CDR3 is TGTGCCAGTAGGGGACAGGGGGTCAATCAGCCCCAGCATTTT.

The chain joins TRBV7-2 to TRBJ2-4; 8 nucleotides agree with TRBD2. Germline CDR1 and CDR2: SGHTA and FQGNSA. CDR3 size: 15 residues. V trimming: 4 bases; J trimming: 6 bases; junction bases outside the gene matches: 8. This chain's CDR3 is CASSSLAGSPNIQYF. The CDR3 nucleotides are TGTGCCAGCAGCTCTTTAGCGGGGTCGCCAAACATTCAGTACTTC.

The chain combines TRBV4-1 with TRBJ1-4; D not resolved. V lost 6 bases to trimming and J lost 0 bases, with 5 bases between them. Germline V gives CDR1 MGHRA, CDR2 YSYEKL. CDR3 size: 13 residues. The CDR3 protein is CASSKTTNEKLFF. CDR3 coding DNA: TGCGCCAGCAGTAAGACAACTAATGAAAAACTGTTTTTT.

The chain joins TRBV30 to TRBJ1-5, with D unresolved. The V gene lost 1 base and the J gene lost 4 bases, with 11 bases spanning the gap. Germline values: CDR1 GTSNPN, CDR2 SVGIG (reference sequence). This CDR3 is built from 14 residues. The CDR3 region is CAWSGTRRNQPQHF. The CDR3 DNA reads TGTGCCTGGAGTGGGACCCGGCGGAATCAGCCCCAGCATTTT.

The chain is built from TRBV7-3 and TRBJ1-1; the D gene is possibly TRBD1 (6 bases). Germline V gives CDR1 SGHTA, CDR2 FQGTGA. V dropped 5 bases and J dropped 1 base, with 23 bases sitting between them. There are 18 residues in the CDR3. The CDR3 region is CASSPHQGRLYENTEAFF. CDR3 in DNA: TGTGCCAGCAGCCCTCATCAGGGGCGGCTCTACGAGAACACTGAAGCTTTCTTT.

V usage is TRBV19 and J usage is TRBJ2-5; 12 bases map to TRBD2. The germline gives CDR1 LNHDA, CDR2 SQIVND (reference sequence). Trimming took 3 bases from V and 5 from J; bases not matched to a gene: 7. The CDR3 is 16 residues long. DNA of the CDR3: TGTGCCAGTAGTATTCACCTAGCGGGGGGGCGGGAGACCCAGTACTTC. Translating it yields CASSIHLAGGRETQYF.

This clone was seen only a few times. The chain recombines TRBV7-2 with TRBJ1-3; TRBD1 matches at 7 bases. J was trimmed by 3 bases and V by 5 bases; bases with no gene match: 7. The CDR3 spans 15 residues. From germline, CDR1 is SGHTA and CDR2 FQGNSA. CDR3 residues: CASSPRQGIGNTIYF. The CDR3 nucleotides are TGTGCCAGCAGCCCTAGACAGGGAATTGGAAACACCATATATTTT.

The gene calls are TRBV11-1 and TRBJ2-1; 12 bases fit TRBD2. Trimming cost V 6 bases and J 5 bases; bases outside gene matches: 2. The CDR3 has 14 amino acids. Germline CDR1 reads SGHAT; CDR2 reads FQDESV (reference sequence). DNA of the CDR3: TGTGCCAGCAGTCGGACTAGCGGGGACAATGAGCAGTTCTTC. Translated: CASSRTSGDNEQFF.

V usage is TRBV28 and J usage is TRBJ1-2, with D unclear. CDR1 MDHEN and CDR2 SYDVKM come from the germline V gene. The CDR3 has 15 residues. Trimming took off 5 bases at V and 4 bases at J, with 17 bases between the two ends. The CDR3 reads CASSPREGRGYGYTF. DNA of the CDR3: TGTGCCAGCAGTCCCCGGGAAGGGCGCGGCTATGGCTACACCTTC.